The clone carrying this T cell receptor (beta chain) was picked up one time. What it binds is unknown. Germline CDR1 reads KGHSH; CDR2 reads LQKENI. J was trimmed by 0 bases and V by 3 bases; bases with no gene match: 4. This CDR3 contains 15 residues. The data belong to a study of persistence of HIV-infected CD4 T cells. Study at large: Suppressive ART had lasted a median of about 8 years. Study-level results: TCRbeta richness was lower in CMV- and Gag-responding cells than in anti-CD3/anti-CD28-responding cells.

Lysates of CMV-infected fibroblasts at about 10 ug/mL stimulated these cells. Memory cells lacking CD40L and CD69 with high CD45RO were sorted. Sequencing used immunoSEQ version 4 in survey mode. Repertoires were generated with immunoSEQ multiplex PCR, while TCRdb's copy carries only in-frame clones and drops some. The data show some 30,000 clones, 82% seen once. The chain employs TRBV18 and TRBJ1-1; 7 bases map to TRBD1. The clonotype was recovered from an adult woman with HIV who was CMV-seropositive. Source: CD4+ T cells sorted from PBMCs after approximately 19-hour stimulation, taken from a patient who received antiretroviral therapy. The CDR3 protein is CASSPQTGVNTEAFF. In DNA form, the CDR3 reads TGTGCCAGCTCACCTCAAACAGGGGTGAACACTGAAGCTTTCTTT.